This TCR beta chain was captured in a study of cytomegalovirus exposure and HLA in healthy donors. The PCR used 60 Vbeta and 13 Jbeta primers. The data were produced by immunoSEQ multiplex PCR, yet TCRdb's version contains in-frame clones alone and is incomplete. The table shows 84,000 or so clones, with 70% to 80% occurring only once. Remarks on this clone: Antigen specificity is unknown.

Study observations and caveats: Most of the TCR beta V segments (in an earlier analysis) were productive either about 90% or about 30% of the time.

There are 16 residues in the CDR3. Germline V gene sequence: CDR1 SGHAT, CDR2 FQNNGV. V was clipped by 6 bases and J by 0 bases; unmatched bases: 10. This chain links TRBV11-2 with TRBJ2-7; TRBD1 matches 8 bases. The source material was PBMCs. This sequence originates from a human donor in good health. In DNA, the CDR3 is TGTGCCAGCAGGAATCCGGGACAGGCTAGCTCCTACGAGCAGTACTTC. It encodes CASRNPGQASSYEQYF. Full variable domain (rest looked up from reference TRBV11-2 and TRBJ2-7): EAGVAQSPRYKIIEKRQSVAFWCNPISGHATLYWYQQILGQGPKLLIQFQNNGVVDDSQLPKDRFSAERLKGVDSTLKIQPAKLEDSAVYLCASRNPGQASSYEQYFGPGTRLTVT.